This T cell receptor beta chain appears in the sequencing data of a study of cytomegalovirus exposure and HLA in healthy donors. Study overall: Of all 400 or so donors who were genotyped, 70% to 85% belonged to the Caucasian-associated ancestry cluster. Regarding the study as a whole: Later work found most CMV-associated TCR beta chains apparently HLA-restricted. Clonal expansion was found to be greater in HLA-associated TCR beta chains than in equally common others in a later analysis.

This clone came up once. Its antigen is not known. Both 60 Vbeta primers and 13 Jbeta primers went into the PCR. Produced via immunoSEQ multiplex PCR; TCRdb's table is partial and in-frame only. The sample has roughly 97,000 clones; roughly four fifths are singletons. V lost 2 bases and J lost 1, with 8 bases in between. Germline-derived CDR1 and CDR2 are SNHLY and FYNNEI. This CDR3 has 14 amino acids. This TCR came from a middle-aged man in good health and CMV-seronegative. Sequenced sample: PBMCs. V and J are TRBV2 and TRBJ1-1; D is undetermined. CDR3 loop: CASSEYGTNTEAFF. The CDR3 nucleotides are TGTGCCAGCAGTGAATACGGTACGAACACTGAAGCTTTCTTT.